The subject of this entry is one T cell receptor beta chain. Its antigen is still unknown. The PCR was carried out with 60 Vbeta primers and 13 Jbeta primers. In the authors' workflow: Around 10 million of the 60 million to 90 million unique TCR beta chains counted in a later analysis were shared. Measured with immunoSEQ multiplex PCR; TCRdb has only the in-frame clones, and not every one. The DNA was the basis for D and trimming; V, J and clone size are from that table. The sample includes some 140,000 clones, 80% to 90% of them seen just once. The record originates from a study of cytomegalovirus exposure and HLA in healthy donors. Broader study findings: A list of 150 or so TCR beta chains associated with cytomegalovirus was given. In vitro work confirmed that a few CMV-associated chains recognize CMV antigens.

V lost 3 bases to trimming and J lost 3 bases; unmatched junction nucleotides: 19. This CDR3 is 19 amino acids long. CDR1 is SGHKS and CDR2 is YYEKEE in the germline V gene (reference sequence). V usage is TRBV5-5 and J usage is TRBJ2-7; 9 nucleotides align to TRBD1. Material: PBMCs. The sequence was obtained from a woman aged 25-40 years in good health and CMV-seronegative. The CDR3 region has the DNA TGTGCCAGCAGCTATGTAACAGGGGGCGCCTGGGCTCGAGTCTACGAGCAGTACTTC. Protein product: CASSYVTGGAWARVYEQYF.